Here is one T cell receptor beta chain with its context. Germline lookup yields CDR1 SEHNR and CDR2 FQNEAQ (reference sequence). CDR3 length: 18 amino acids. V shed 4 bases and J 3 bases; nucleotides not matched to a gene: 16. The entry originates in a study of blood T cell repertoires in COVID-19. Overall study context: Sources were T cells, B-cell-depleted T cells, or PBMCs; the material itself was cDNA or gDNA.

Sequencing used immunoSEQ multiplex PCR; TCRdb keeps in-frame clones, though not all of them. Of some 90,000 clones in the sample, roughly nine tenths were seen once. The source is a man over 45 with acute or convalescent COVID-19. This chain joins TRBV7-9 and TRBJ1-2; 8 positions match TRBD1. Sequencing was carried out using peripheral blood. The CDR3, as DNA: TGTGCCAGCAGCTCGACGGGGGACAGGACGATCTACGACTATGGCTACACCTTC. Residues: CASSSTGDRTIYDYGYTF.